Listed below are T cell receptor beta chains from one sample, sequenced in a study of T cell changes during pregnancy in multiple sclerosis. Method: immunoSEQ multiplex PCR; TCRdb's copy keeps in-frame clones and lacks some. The sample holds roughly 110,000 clones, roughly 92% seen once. Sample: peripheral blood, taken in the third trimester of pregnancy. The receptors stem from a female donor with multiple sclerosis, enrolled in a pregnancy study. Each CDR3 is given with its conserved first and last residue. The D gene is left open where the match is weak. Only some rows state a clone size, as once, few, many or a class for expanded clones.

J gene: TRBJ2-7
D gene: TRBD2
V gene: TRBV7-8
clone size: NA
CDR3 DNA: TGTGCCAGCAGCTTTCCGCAAGCGGGAGGGCCGTACGAGCAGTACTTC
CDR3 protein: CASSFPQAGGPYEQYF

J gene: TRBJ2-7
D gene: TRBD1
V gene: TRBV27
clone size: NA
CDR3 DNA: TGTGCCAGCAGCAGACAGGGCCGGTCCTACGAGCAGTACTTC
CDR3 protein: CASSRQGRSYEQYF

J gene: TRBJ1-3
D gene: NA
V gene: TRBV9
clone size: NA
CDR3 DNA: TGTGCCAGCAGCGTCAACCCGGAGGACACCATATATTTT
CDR3 protein: CASSVNPEDTIYF

J gene: TRBJ2-2
D gene: TRBD2
V gene: TRBV30
clone size: NA
CDR3 DNA: TGTGCCGGGGGACTAGCGGGGGCCAAGGGGGAGCTGTTTTTT
CDR3 protein: CAGGLAGAKGELFF

J gene: TRBJ1-5
D gene: TRBD1
V gene: TRBV7-9
clone size: NA
CDR3 DNA: TGTGCCAGCAGAGCCGGGACAGGGGGCAATCAGCCCCAGCATTTT
CDR3 protein: CASRAGTGGNQPQHF

J gene: TRBJ1-1
D gene: NA
V gene: TRBV2
clone size: NA
CDR3 DNA: TGTGCCAGCAGCCTTAAACGAGGGTTGAACACTGAAGCTTTCTTT
CDR3 protein: CASSLKRGLNTEAFF

J gene: TRBJ1-2
D gene: NA
V gene: TRBV29-1
clone size: NA
CDR3 DNA: TGCAGCGTTGACTCAGGGTTCTCTAACTATGGCTACACCTTC
CDR3 protein: CSVDSGFSNYGYTF

J gene: TRBJ2-3
D gene: NA
V gene: TRBV5-4
clone size: NA
CDR3 DNA: TGTGCCAGCAGCGGGGTTGATGTGGGGCCCGAGACAGATACGCAGTATTTT
CDR3 protein: CASSGVDVGPETDTQYF

J gene: TRBJ1-1
D gene: NA
V gene: TRBV30
clone size: few
CDR3 DNA: TGTGCCTGGTCTCAGGGGCAGTACACTGAAGCTTTCTTT
CDR3 protein: CAWSQGQYTEAFF

J gene: TRBJ2-1
D gene: NA
V gene: TRBV6-6
clone size: NA
CDR3 DNA: TGTGCCAGCACCAAAGGGGGAAATGAGCAGTTCTTC
CDR3 protein: CASTKGGNEQFF

J gene: TRBJ1-5
D gene: NA
V gene: TRBV18
clone size: NA
CDR3 DNA: TGTGCCAGCTCCCCGGGACACCCGAGCAATCAGCCCCAGCATTTT
CDR3 protein: CASSPGHPSNQPQHF

J gene: TRBJ2-7
D gene: TRBD1
V gene: TRBV15
clone size: NA
CDR3 DNA: TGTGCCACCAGCAGGGACAGGGTCACCTACGAGCAGTACTTC
CDR3 protein: CATSRDRVTYEQYF

J gene: TRBJ1-1
D gene: NA
V gene: TRBV14
clone size: NA
CDR3 DNA: TGTGCCAGCAGCCAAGTTATCCTACCGAACACTGAAGCTTTCTTT
CDR3 protein: CASSQVILPNTEAFF

J gene: TRBJ1-5
D gene: NA
V gene: TRBV6-6
clone size: NA
CDR3 DNA: TGTGCCAGCAGCCTCGACAGTTCCCCCCAGCATTTT
CDR3 protein: CASSLDSSPQHF

J gene: TRBJ2-5
D gene: NA
V gene: TRBV7-2
clone size: NA
CDR3 DNA: TGTGCCAGCAGCTTAGTAGCGCGAGAGACCCAGTACTTC
CDR3 protein: CASSLVARETQYF

J gene: TRBJ1-3
D gene: NA
V gene: TRBV29-1
clone size: NA
CDR3 DNA: TGCAGCGCACTCTCATCTGGAAACACCATATATTTT
CDR3 protein: CSALSSGNTIYF

J gene: TRBJ2-1
D gene: TRBD2
V gene: TRBV7-8
clone size: NA
CDR3 DNA: TGTGCCAGCAGCTTAGATAGGGCTAGCGGGGGCACCTCCTACAATGAGCAGTTCTTC
CDR3 protein: CASSLDRASGGTSYNEQFF

J gene: TRBJ1-5
D gene: NA
V gene: TRBV2
clone size: NA
CDR3 DNA: TGTGCCAGCAGCTCCGGGACACCCGGGGTTCAGCCCCAGCATTTT
CDR3 protein: CASSSGTPGVQPQHF

J gene: TRBJ2-3
D gene: TRBD2
V gene: TRBV9
clone size: NA
CDR3 DNA: TGTGCCAGCAGTGGGACTAGCCGGAGCACAGATACGCAGTATTTT
CDR3 protein: CASSGTSRSTDTQYF

J gene: TRBJ2-2
D gene: TRBD2
V gene: TRBV19
clone size: NA
CDR3 DNA: TGTGCCACCTCTTTCCGCGGGACTAGCGGAAACACCGGGGAGCTGTTTTTT
CDR3 protein: CATSFRGTSGNTGELFF

J gene: TRBJ1-3
D gene: NA
V gene: TRBV30
clone size: few
CDR3 DNA: TGTGCCTGGGGACAGTCTGGAAACACCATATATTTT
CDR3 protein: CAWGQSGNTIYF